This TCR beta chain was documented in a study of radiation and T cells in renal cell carcinoma. Study-wide findings and caveats: Top tumor clonotypes rose in blood 2 weeks post-radiation, then contracted. Baseline intratumoral clonotype presence is unknown without pretreatment biopsies.

Data came from immunoSEQ multiplex PCR; TCRdb stores just in-frame clones and leaves some out. Among 100,000 to 150,000 clones listed, approximately 78% were seen once. This CDR3 is built from 16 residues. V lost 4 bases, J lost 3 bases, and 7 bases stayed unmatched. Germline V CDR1 and CDR2: SEHNR, FQNEAQ (reference sequence). Time point here: blood 2 weeks post-SBRT. Treatment defined: 15 Gy SBRT to primary tumor, nephrectomy 4 weeks later. After SBRT, blood was collected at 2 and 4 weeks, plus baseline. This renal cell carcinoma was of the clear cell type. Details on this clone: The antigen remains undetermined.

This TCR was recovered from a woman aged 55-69 years with renal cell carcinoma. The chain links TRBV7-9 to TRBJ1-4; 8 bases fit TRBD1. The sample consisted of blood, taken from a patient whose treatment included radiotherapy and nephrectomy. The CDR3, as DNA: TGTGCCAGCAGCTCCGAGGGGACAGGTCCTAATGAAAAACTGTTTTTT. It yields the protein CASSSEGTGPNEKLFF.